These T cell receptor beta chains were read from a single sample in a study of a mutant IDH1 vaccine in newly diagnosed glioma. Profiled with immunoSEQ multiplex PCR; TCRdb holds only in-frame clones, not every one. Found here are around 52,000 clones, roughly 78% of them singletons; the top ten hold 1.5% to 2%. The antigens these receptors bind are not known. The sample consisted of PBMCs, taken from a glioma patient whose treatment included an IDH1 peptide vaccine. These receptor sequences come from a woman aged 35 to 49 with glioma. The CDR3 runs from the conserved cysteine through the conserved F or W. Fields, in order: V gene, D gene, J gene, clone size, CDR3 DNA, CDR3 protein. A D gene is named only where the DNA matches it firmly. Where a row states a size, it is once, few, many or the class of an expanded clone; other rows omit it.

TRBV5-4,TRBD1,TRBJ2-7,-,TGTGCCAGCAGCTCTCCCGGGACAGGTGAGGAGCAGTACTTC,CASSSPGTGEEQYF
TRBV9,TRBD1,TRBJ1-2,-,TGTGCCAGCACCGTAGGCGGGGCAGGGGGTTCTCATGGCTACACCTTC,CASTVGGAGGSHGYTF
TRBV21-1,-,TRBJ1-5,-,TGTGCCAGCAGCGAGATTATCCGGGACAGGGGGTGCGATCAGCCCCAGCATTTT,CASSEIIRDRGCDQPQHF
TRBV29-1,TRBD1,TRBJ1-6,-,TGCAGCGTCTACACAGGGGGTCGGTCACCCCTCCACTTT,CSVYTGGRSPLHF
TRBV30,TRBD1,TRBJ1-1,-,TGTGCCTGGGATCCGGGACAGTTGAAAGCTTTCTTT,CAWDPGQLKAFF
TRBV30,TRBD1,TRBJ1-2,-,TGTGCCTGGAGAACAGCAGGGACAGGGGTGGTCGGCTACACCTTC,CAWRTAGTGVVGYTF
TRBV9,-,TRBJ1-1,few,TGTGCCAGCAGCGTAGACGTGAACACTGAAGCTTTCTTT,CASSVDVNTEAFF
TRBV11-2,TRBD1,TRBJ1-1,-,TGTGCCAGCAGCCTAGCTCGCGGTCAGGGGGCGGACACTGAAGCTTTCTTT,CASSLARGQGADTEAFF
TRBV7-8,TRBD2,TRBJ2-1,-,TGTGCCAGCAGCTTTCTAACGGGGGGGCGCTACAATGAGCAGTTCTTC,CASSFLTGGRYNEQFF
TRBV27,-,TRBJ2-5,-,TGTGCCAGCAGGACCCATGACGGGGCAAAGACCCAGTACTTC,CASRTHDGAKTQYF
TRBV5-1,-,TRBJ1-6,-,TGCGCCAGCAGCTTGACAGGGTATAATTCACCCCTCCACTTT,CASSLTGYNSPLHF
TRBV15,TRBD1,TRBJ2-1,-,TGTGCCACCAGCAGAGATTGGGGACAGGGGATCAATGAGCAGTTCTTC,CATSRDWGQGINEQFF
TRBV2,-,TRBJ1-2,few,TGTGCCAGGGCGACCCGGGACTCCCATGGCTACACCTTC,CARATRDSHGYTF
TRBV28,-,TRBJ2-6,once,TGTGCCAGCAGTTTTTCCGGGGGCCTCTCTGGGGCCAACGTCCTGACTTTC,CASSFSGGLSGANVLTF
TRBV7-6,-,TRBJ1-1,-,TGTGCCAGCAGCCTCCCTGGCAACACTGAAGCTTTCTTT,CASSLPGNTEAFF
TRBV2,TRBD1,TRBJ1-4,-,TGTGCCAGCAGTGAAGACAGGGGAACGTTTTTT,CASSEDRGTFF
TRBV18,-,TRBJ1-5,-,TGTGCCAGCTCACCACCGACAGCAGTGGGGGGCAATCAGCCCCAGCATTTT,CASSPPTAVGGNQPQHF
TRBV27,-,TRBJ1-6,few,TGTGCCAGCAGCCGAACCCCAGGGTATTCACCCCTCCACTTT,CASSRTPGYSPLHF
TRBV5-4,-,TRBJ2-7,-,TGTGCCAGCAGCGACTGGGCTCTAACACACTACGAGCAGTACTTC,CASSDWALTHYEQYF
TRBV6-1,-,TRBJ1-2,-,TGTGCCAGCAGTGAAGCCACCCCCCGTAACAGAGGGGGCTATGGCTACACCTTC,CASSEATPRNRGGYGYTF
TRBV7-8,-,TRBJ1-1,-,TGTGCCAGCAGCCGGGTCACGGGTACTGAAGCTTTCTTT,CASSRVTGTEAFF
TRBV13,-,TRBJ2-4,-,TGTGCCAGCAGCTTACTAGCCAAAAACATTCAGTACTTC,CASSLLAKNIQYF
TRBV7-2,-,TRBJ2-7,once,TGTGCCAGCAGCTTAGGGAGCCAGAGGATTTACGAGCAGTACTTC,CASSLGSQRIYEQYF
TRBV30,-,TRBJ1-1,-,TGTGCCTGGAGTGAGGGGACCGACACTGAAGCTTTCTTT,CAWSEGTDTEAFF
TRBV9,TRBD2,TRBJ2-6,-,TGTGCCAGCAGCAGTATTGCTAGCGGGGGGGCCAACGTCCTGACTTTC,CASSSIASGGANVLTF
TRBV29-1,-,TRBJ2-7,-,TGCAGCGTCGGACAGAACGACGAGCAGTACTTC,CSVGQNDEQYF
TRBV11-3,-,TRBJ1-1,few,TGTGCCAGCAGCCTGGCAGGCTCTGAAGCTTTCTTT,CASSLAGSEAFF
TRBV7-9,-,TRBJ1-2,-,TGTGCCAGCACCTTCAATGAGGCGGAGGATGGCTACACCTTC,CASTFNEAEDGYTF
TRBV9,-,TRBJ1-2,-,TGTGCCAGCAGCGTAGGGGTGTACCCATCCTATGGCTACACCTTC,CASSVGVYPSYGYTF
TRBV11-1,TRBD1,TRBJ2-7,few,TGTGCCAGCAGCACCGACAGGGAAGAGCAGTACTTC,CASSTDREEQYF
TRBV25-1,TRBD1,TRBJ1-3,few,TGTGCCAGCGATGACAGGGGTGGAAACACCATATATTTT,CASDDRGGNTIYF
TRBV18,-,TRBJ2-5,-,TGTGCCAGCTCTCGGGACCGGGAGACCCAGTACTTC,CASSRDRETQYF
TRBV7-9,-,TRBJ1-2,-,TGTGCCAGCAGCTTAGCCCCCCTGGGCGGCTACACCTTC,CASSLAPLGGYTF
TRBV14,TRBD2,TRBJ2-5,-,TGTGCCAGCAGCCAAGTAGCGGGTTTACAAGAGACCCAGTACTTC,CASSQVAGLQETQYF
TRBV7-9,-,TRBJ2-5,-,TGTGCCAGCATCCCAGCCCAGGGAGAGACCCAGTACTTC,CASIPAQGETQYF
TRBV6-6,-,TRBJ1-1,-,TGTGCCAGCAGTCCAGCGGGGGGCTTCGGCACTGAAGCTTTCTTT,CASSPAGGFGTEAFF
TRBV2,-,TRBJ1-5,-,TGTGCCAGCAGAGACCCGGGGGGTCAGCCCCAGCATTTT,CASRDPGGQPQHF
TRBV5-1,TRBD2,TRBJ2-1,-,TGCGCCAGCAGCCTAAGGACTAGCGGGGGGGCTAGTGAGCAGTTCTTC,CASSLRTSGGASEQFF
TRBV7-2,-,TRBJ1-1,-,TGTGCCAGCAGCTTAGCGCTAGAACCTGAAGCTTTCTTT,CASSLALEPEAFF
TRBV2,-,TRBJ2-3,-,TGTGCCAGCAGTGAATTATCGGAGGAAGATACGCAGTATTTT,CASSELSEEDTQYF
TRBV5-1,TRBD1,TRBJ1-3,-,TGCGCCAGCAGCTCCGTCACAGGGGGAACTGGAAACACCATATATTTT,CASSSVTGGTGNTIYF
TRBV6-1,-,TRBJ1-3,once,TGTGCCAGCAGTGACCGGGTCTCACTTGGGTCTGGAAACACCATATATTTT,CASSDRVSLGSGNTIYF
TRBV6-5,TRBD1,TRBJ1-2,-,TGTGCCAGCAGTTACTCGCAGGGGGACTATGGCTACACCTTC,CASSYSQGDYGYTF
TRBV5-1,-,TRBJ2-1,-,TGCGCCAGCAGCCCCACCGGACCTTTCGATAATGAGCAGTTCTTC,CASSPTGPFDNEQFF
TRBV15,-,TRBJ2-7,-,TGTGCCACCAGCCGAGGTGGGCCGGGTGGGGGCGACGCGAACGAGCAGTACTTC,CATSRGGPGGGDANEQYF
TRBV9,-,TRBJ2-7,-,TGTGCCAGCAGCGTGGGGCAGGCCCCCTACGAGCAGTACTTC,CASSVGQAPYEQYF
TRBV4-3,-,TRBJ2-3,-,TGCGCCAGCAGCCAAGAACTAGCAGGTACGCAGTATTTT,CASSQELAGTQYF
TRBV4-3,TRBD2,TRBJ2-1,-,TGCGCCAGCAGCCAGGTAGGGACTAGCGACTTACCCAATGAGCAGTTCTTC,CASSQVGTSDLPNEQFF
TRBV27,-,TRBJ1-1,few,TGTGCCAGCAGCGAGGGAGGCGTGAACACTGAAGCTTTCTTT,CASSEGGVNTEAFF
TRBV5-5,-,TRBJ1-5,-,TGTGCCAGCAGCTTACGAGATCAGCCCCAGCATTTT,CASSLRDQPQHF
TRBV27,TRBD1,TRBJ1-2,-,TGTGCCAGCACCCCGGCAGCCCGACGGCGACAGGGGGACTATGGCTACACCTTC,CASTPAARRRQGDYGYTF
TRBV7-8,-,TRBJ1-2,-,TGTGCCAGCAGCTTAAGTTTCGGCAGAACCCCATCGGGGGTCTATGGCTACACCTTC,CASSLSFGRTPSGVYGYTF
TRBV5-3,-,TRBJ2-7,-,TGTGCCAGAAGCTTGGCGGGACACGGCTACGAGCAGTACTTC,CARSLAGHGYEQYF
TRBV7-6,TRBD1,TRBJ1-5,-,TGTGCCAGCAGTCTGACAGGGTATGGCAATCAGCCCCAGCATTTT,CASSLTGYGNQPQHF
TRBV27,-,TRBJ1-2,-,TGTGCCAGCAGATCAGGGGCCTATGGCTACACCTTC,CASRSGAYGYTF
TRBV5-5,-,TRBJ1-1,-,TGTGCCAGCAGCTTGGACAGGAACACTGAAGCTTTCTTT,CASSLDRNTEAFF
TRBV13,TRBD2,TRBJ2-5,-,TGTGCCAGCAGCCTACGGGGGGGCGGGGAGACCCAGTACTTC,CASSLRGGGETQYF
TRBV5-1,-,TRBJ1-3,-,TGCGCCAGCAGCTTTGAGGGGAGGGGAAACACCATATATTTT,CASSFEGRGNTIYF
TRBV13,-,TRBJ2-1,-,TGTGCCAGCAGCTCCGCCGGCAATGAGCAGTTCTTC,CASSSAGNEQFF
TRBV19,-,TRBJ1-2,few,TGTGCCAGTAGTATTACAGGGCGAAACTATGGCTACACCTTC,CASSITGRNYGYTF